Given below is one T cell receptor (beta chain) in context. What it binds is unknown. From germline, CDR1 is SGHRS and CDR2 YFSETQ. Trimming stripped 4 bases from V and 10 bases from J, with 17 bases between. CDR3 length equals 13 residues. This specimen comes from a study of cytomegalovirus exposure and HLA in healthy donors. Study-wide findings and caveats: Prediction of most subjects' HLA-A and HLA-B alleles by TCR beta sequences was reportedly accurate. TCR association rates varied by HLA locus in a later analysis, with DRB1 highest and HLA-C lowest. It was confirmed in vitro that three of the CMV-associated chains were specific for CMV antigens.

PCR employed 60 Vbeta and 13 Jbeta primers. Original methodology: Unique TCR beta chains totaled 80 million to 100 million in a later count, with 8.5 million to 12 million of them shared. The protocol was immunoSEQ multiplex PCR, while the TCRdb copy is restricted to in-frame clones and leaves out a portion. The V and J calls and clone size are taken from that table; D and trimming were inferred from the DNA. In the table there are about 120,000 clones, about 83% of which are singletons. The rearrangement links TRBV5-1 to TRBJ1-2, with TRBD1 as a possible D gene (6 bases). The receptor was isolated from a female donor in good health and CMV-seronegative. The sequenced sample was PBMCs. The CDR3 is CASSRDTSPDYTF. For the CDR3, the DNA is TGCGCCAGCAGCCGGGACACTTCCCCGGACTACACCTTC.